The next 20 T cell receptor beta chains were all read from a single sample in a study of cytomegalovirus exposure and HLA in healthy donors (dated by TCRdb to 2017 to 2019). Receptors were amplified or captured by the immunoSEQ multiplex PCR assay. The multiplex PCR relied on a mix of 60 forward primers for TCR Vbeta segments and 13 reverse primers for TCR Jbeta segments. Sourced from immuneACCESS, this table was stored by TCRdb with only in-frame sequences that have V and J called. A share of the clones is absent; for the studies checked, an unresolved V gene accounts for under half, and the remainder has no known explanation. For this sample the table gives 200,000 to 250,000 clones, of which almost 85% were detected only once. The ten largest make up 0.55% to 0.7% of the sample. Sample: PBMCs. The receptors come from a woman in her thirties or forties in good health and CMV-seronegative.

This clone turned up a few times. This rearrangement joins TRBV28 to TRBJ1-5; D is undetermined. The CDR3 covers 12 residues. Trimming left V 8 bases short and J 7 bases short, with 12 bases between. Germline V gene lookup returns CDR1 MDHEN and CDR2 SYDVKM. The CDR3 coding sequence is TGTGCCAGCGGGCTCTATGGGCAGCCCCAGCATTTT. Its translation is CASGLYGQPQHF.

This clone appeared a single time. CDR3 nucleotide sequence: TGTGCCATCAGTGAGTCACAAGGTTGGGGGCGGTCACCCCTCCACTTT. It translates to CAISESQGWGRSPLHF. This sequence joins TRBV10-3 and TRBJ1-6, with D possibly matching TRBD1 (6 bases). CDR1 is ENHRY, CDR2 SYGVKD, per germline. V shed 0 bases and J shed 10 bases, with 16 bases lying between them. The CDR3 length is 16 residues.

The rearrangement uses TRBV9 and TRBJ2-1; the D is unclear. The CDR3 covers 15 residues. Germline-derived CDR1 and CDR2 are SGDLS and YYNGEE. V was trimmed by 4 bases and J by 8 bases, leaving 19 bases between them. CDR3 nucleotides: TGTGCCAGCAGCACAATCACTGGCGTGGGCGATGAGCAGTTCTTC. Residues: CASSTITGVGDEQFF.

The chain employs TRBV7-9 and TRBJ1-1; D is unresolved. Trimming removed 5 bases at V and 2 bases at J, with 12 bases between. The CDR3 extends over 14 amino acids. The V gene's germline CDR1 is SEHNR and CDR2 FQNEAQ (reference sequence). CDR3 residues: CASSPSVSNTEAFF. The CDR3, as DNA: TGTGCCAGCAGCCCATCGGTGAGTAACACTGAAGCTTTCTTT.

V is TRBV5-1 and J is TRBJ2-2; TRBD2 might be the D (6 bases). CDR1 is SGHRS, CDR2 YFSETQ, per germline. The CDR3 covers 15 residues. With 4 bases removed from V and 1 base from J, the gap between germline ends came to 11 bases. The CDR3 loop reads CASSMRDGNTGELFF. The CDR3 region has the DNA TGCGCCAGCAGCATGCGGGACGGGAACACCGGGGAGCTGTTTTTT. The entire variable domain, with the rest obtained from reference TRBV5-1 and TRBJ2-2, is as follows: KAGVTQTPRYLIKTRGQQVTLSCSPISGHRSVSWYQQTPGQGLQFLFEYFSETQRNKGNFPGRFSGRQFSNSRSEMNVSTLELGDSALYLCASSMRDGNTGELFFGEGSRLTVL.

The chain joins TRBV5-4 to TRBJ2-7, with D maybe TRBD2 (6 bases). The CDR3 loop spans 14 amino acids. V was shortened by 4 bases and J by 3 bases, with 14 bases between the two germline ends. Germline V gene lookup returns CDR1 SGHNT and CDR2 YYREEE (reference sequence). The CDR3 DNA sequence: TGTGCCAGCAGCCCGGTTCGGGGAGGCTACGAGCAGTACTTC. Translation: CASSPVRGGYEQYF.

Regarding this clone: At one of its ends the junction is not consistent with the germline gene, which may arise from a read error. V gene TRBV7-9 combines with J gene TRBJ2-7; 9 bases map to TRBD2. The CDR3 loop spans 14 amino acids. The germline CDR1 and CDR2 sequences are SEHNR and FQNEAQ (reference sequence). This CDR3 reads CSSSPTSGFYEQYF. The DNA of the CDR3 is TGTTCCAGCAGCCCGACTAGCGGCTTCTACGAGCAGTACTTC.

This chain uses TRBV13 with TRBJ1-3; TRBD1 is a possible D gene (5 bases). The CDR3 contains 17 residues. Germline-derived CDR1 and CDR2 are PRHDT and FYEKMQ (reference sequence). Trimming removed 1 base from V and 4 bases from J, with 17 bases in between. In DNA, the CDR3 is TGTGCCAGCAGCTTAGAGACAGAACCCCGACCAGGAAACACCATATATTTT. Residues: CASSLETEPRPGNTIYF.

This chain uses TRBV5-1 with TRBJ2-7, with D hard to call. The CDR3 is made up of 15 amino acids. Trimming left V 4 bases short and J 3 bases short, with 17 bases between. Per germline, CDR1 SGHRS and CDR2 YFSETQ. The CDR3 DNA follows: TGCGCCAGCAGCCTGTCCAACACGACTTTCTACGAGCAGTACTTC. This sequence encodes CASSLSNTTFYEQYF.

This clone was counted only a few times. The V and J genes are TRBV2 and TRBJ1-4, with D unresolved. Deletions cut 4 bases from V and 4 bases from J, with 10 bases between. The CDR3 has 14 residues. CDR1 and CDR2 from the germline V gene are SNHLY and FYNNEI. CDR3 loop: CASSGAYDNEKLFF. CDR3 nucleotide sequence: TGTGCCAGCAGTGGGGCTTATGATAATGAAAAACTGTTTTTT.

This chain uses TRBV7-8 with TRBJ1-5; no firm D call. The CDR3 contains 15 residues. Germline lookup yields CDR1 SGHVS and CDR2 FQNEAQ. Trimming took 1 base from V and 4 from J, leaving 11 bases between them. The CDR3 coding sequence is TGTGCCAGCAGCTTAGGGACTATAGGGAATCAGCCCCAGCATTTT. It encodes CASSLGTIGNQPQHF.

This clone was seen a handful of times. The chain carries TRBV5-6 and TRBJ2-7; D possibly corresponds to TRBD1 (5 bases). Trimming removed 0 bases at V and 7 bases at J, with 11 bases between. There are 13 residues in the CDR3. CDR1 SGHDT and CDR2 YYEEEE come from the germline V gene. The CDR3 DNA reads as TGTGCCAGCAGCTTGGGGGCAGGGTGGGAGCAGTACTTC. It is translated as CASSLGAGWEQYF.

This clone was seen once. The chain's CDR3 is CASSPFGTATGELFF. In DNA, the CDR3 is TGTGCCAGCTCCCCCTTCGGGACAGCCACCGGGGAGCTGTTTTTT. The chain employs TRBV28 and TRBJ2-2, with 7 positions matching TRBD1. V lost 8 bases to trimming and J lost 4 bases; unmatched junction nucleotides: 10. The CDR3 has 15 residues. The germline V gene encodes CDR1 MDHEN and CDR2 SYDVKM.

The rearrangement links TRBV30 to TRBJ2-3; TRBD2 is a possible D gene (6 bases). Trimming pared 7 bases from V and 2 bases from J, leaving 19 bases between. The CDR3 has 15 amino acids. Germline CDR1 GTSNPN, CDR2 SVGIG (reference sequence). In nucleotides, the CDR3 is TGTGCCTACCGCGGGGAGCCCCTACACACAGATACGCAGTATTTT. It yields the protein CAYRGEPLHTDTQYF.

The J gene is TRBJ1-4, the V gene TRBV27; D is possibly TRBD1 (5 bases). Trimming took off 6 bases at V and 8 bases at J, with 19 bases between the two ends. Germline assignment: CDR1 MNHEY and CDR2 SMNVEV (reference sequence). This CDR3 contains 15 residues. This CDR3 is CASSRTGPRGEKLFF. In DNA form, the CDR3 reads TGTGCCAGCAGCAGGACCGGGCCACGGGGGGAAAAACTGTTTTTT. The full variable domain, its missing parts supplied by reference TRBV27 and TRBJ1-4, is EAQVTQNPRYLITVTGKKLTVTCSQNMNHEYMSWYRQDPGLGLRQIYYSMNVEVTDKGDVPEGYKVSRKEKRNFPLILESPSPNQTSLYFCASSRTGPRGEKLFFGSGTQLSVL.

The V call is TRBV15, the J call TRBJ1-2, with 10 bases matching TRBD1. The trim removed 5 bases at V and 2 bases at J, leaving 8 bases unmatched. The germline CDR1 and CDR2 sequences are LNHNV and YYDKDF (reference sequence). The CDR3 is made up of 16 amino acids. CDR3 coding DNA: TGTGCCACCAGCGTGGGGGACAGGGGCGGAAACTATGGCTACACCTTC. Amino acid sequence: CATSVGDRGGNYGYTF.

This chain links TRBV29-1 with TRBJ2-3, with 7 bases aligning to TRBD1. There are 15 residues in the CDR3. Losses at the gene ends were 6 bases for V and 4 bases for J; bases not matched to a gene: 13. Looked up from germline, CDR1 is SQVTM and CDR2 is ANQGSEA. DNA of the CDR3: TGCAGCGTCTCCGCGAAGATGACAGGGTCAGATACGCAGTATTTT. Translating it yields CSVSAKMTGSDTQYF.

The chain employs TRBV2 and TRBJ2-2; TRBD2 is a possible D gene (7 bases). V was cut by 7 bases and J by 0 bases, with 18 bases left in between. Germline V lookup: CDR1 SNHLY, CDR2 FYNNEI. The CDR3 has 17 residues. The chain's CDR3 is CASTPSSGGSNTGELFF. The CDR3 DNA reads TGTGCCAGCACCCCCTCGTCGGGGGGCTCGAACACCGGGGAGCTGTTTTTT.

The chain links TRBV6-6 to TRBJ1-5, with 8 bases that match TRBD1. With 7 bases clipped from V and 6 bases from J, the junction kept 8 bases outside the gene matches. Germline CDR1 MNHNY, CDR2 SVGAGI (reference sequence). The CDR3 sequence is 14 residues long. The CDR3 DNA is TGTGCCAGCATTCAATCAGGGGGCGGTCAGCCCCAGCATTTT. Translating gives CASIQSGGGQPQHF.

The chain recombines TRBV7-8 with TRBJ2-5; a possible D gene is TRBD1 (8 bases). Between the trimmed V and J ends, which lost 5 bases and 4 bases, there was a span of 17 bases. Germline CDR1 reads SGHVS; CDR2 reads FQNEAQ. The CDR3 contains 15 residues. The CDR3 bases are TGTGCCAGCAGCATGGGAGGGACAGGCACAGAGACCCAGTACTTC. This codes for CASSMGGTGTETQYF. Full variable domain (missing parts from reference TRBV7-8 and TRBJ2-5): GAGVSQSPRYKVAKRGQDVALRCDPISGHVSLFWYQQALGQGPEFLTYFQNEAQLDKSGLPSDRFFAERPEGSVSTLKIQRTQQEDSAVYLCASSMGGTGTETQYFGPGTRLLVL.